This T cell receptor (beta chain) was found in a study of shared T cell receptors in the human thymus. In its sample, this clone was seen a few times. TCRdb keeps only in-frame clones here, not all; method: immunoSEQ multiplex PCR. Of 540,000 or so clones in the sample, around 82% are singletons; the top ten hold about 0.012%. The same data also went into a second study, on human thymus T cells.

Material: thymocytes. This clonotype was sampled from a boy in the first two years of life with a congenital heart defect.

This chain's CDR3 is CASSEYVAGGQETQYF. In DNA form, the CDR3 reads TGTGCCAGCAGTGAATACGTAGCGGGAGGCCAAGAGACCCAGTACTTC. The chain recombines TRBV25-1 with TRBJ2-5, with 10 bases aligning to TRBD2. V lost 0 bases and J lost 1; bases outside the gene matches: 2. The CDR3 is made up of 16 amino acids. CDR1 and CDR2 from the germline V gene are MGHDK and SYGVNS.